Following are 28 T cell receptor beta chains from one sample sequenced in a study of CD8+ T cells in alopecia areata. Sequencing relied on a cDNA template that was reverse transcribed from extracted RNA. TCRdb keeps only in-frame clones here, not all; method: immunoSEQ multiplex PCR. Counted here are under 150,000 clones, 45% to 65% occurring once; the ten biggest clones make up 3% to 4%. Sample treatment: oral pan-JAK inhibitor, 5-10 mg twice daily. The specimen was CD4+ T cells sorted from blood, collected at week 24, from a patient treated with tofacitinib. These receptor sequences come from a human donor with alopecia areata.

This chain connects TRBV5-6 to TRBJ1-2; D is unclear. The CDR3 has 14 amino acids. V lost 6 bases and J 6 bases, leaving 18 bases between the germline ends. Germline values: CDR1 SGHDT, CDR2 YYEEEE. CDR3 protein: CASIRVPETHGYTF. For the CDR3, the DNA is TGTGCCAGCATAAGAGTACCGGAGACTCATGGCTACACCTTC.

This clone was detected a few times. Here the CDR3 reads CASTRTASNTEAFF. CDR3 in DNA: TGTGCCAGCACCCGGACAGCTTCGAACACTGAAGCTTTCTTT. This chain joins TRBV6-5 and TRBJ1-1; D is possibly TRBD1 (6 bases). The CDR3 is 14 amino acids. CDR1 MNHEY and CDR2 SVGAGI come from the germline V gene. V shed 7 bases and J shed 1 base, with 13 bases lying between them.

This rearrangement joins TRBV29-1 to TRBJ1-1; the match to TRBD1 covers 11 bases. The CDR3 spans 16 residues. Trimming cost V 4 bases and J 3 bases; bases outside gene matches: 10. Germline V gene sequence: CDR1 SQVTM, CDR2 ANQGSEA. The CDR3 sequence is CSVGRDRGRGDTEAFF. CDR3 sequence (DNA): TGCAGCGTTGGCCGGGACAGGGGGAGAGGGGACACTGAAGCTTTCTTT.

This clone was observed a handful of times. This chain connects TRBV4-3 to TRBJ2-7, with D unclear. The CDR3 consists of 17 residues. V lost 0 bases and J lost 6, with 21 bases in between. Per germline, CDR1 LGHNA and CDR2 YSLEER. CDR3 loop: CASSQENFESPVSEQYF. The DNA of the CDR3 is TGCGCCAGCAGCCAAGAGAACTTTGAAAGCCCAGTCTCCGAGCAGTACTTC.

The V gene is TRBV7-2, the J gene TRBJ2-2, with D hard to call. The CDR3 has 12 residues. The germline gives CDR1 SGHTA, CDR2 FQGNSA. The ends were cut back, 2 bases at V and 7 bases at J, with 5 bases in the middle. The CDR3 spells CASSLRRGELFF. The CDR3 DNA follows: TGTGCCAGCAGCTTAAGGCGCGGGGAGCTGTTTTTT.

This chain joins TRBV6-5 and TRBJ1-1, with D perhaps matching TRBD1 (5 bases). The ends were cut back, 6 bases at V and 7 bases at J, with 15 bases in the middle. Germline V CDR1 and CDR2: MNHEY, SVGAGI. The CDR3 contains 13 residues. The CDR3 DNA reads as TGTGCCAGCAGCCACGGGTGGGACCTTGAAGCTTTCTTT. Its protein product is CASSHGWDLEAFF.

The V gene is TRBV7-2, the J gene TRBJ2-7, with 9 positions matching TRBD1. Germline V gene data show CDR1 as SGHTA and CDR2 as FQGNSA. The CDR3 has 15 amino acids. V gave up 5 bases and J gave up 3 bases; unmatched junction bases: 8. CDR3 residues: CASSQTGTGIYEQYF. Here the CDR3 DNA reads TGTGCCAGCAGCCAAACCGGGACAGGGATCTACGAGCAGTACTTC.

The chain recombines TRBV4-2 with TRBJ1-1; 7 nucleotides agree with TRBD1. CDR3 length: 16 residues. Germline values: CDR1 LGHNA, CDR2 YNFKEQ. The trim removed 0 bases at V and 4 bases at J, leaving 8 bases unmatched. DNA of the CDR3: TGTGCCAGCAGCCAAGATCTAGGGGGCGCCGTCACTGAAGCTTTCTTT. Its protein is CASSQDLGGAVTEAFF.

The chain combines TRBV5-1 with TRBJ2-3; tentative D call: TRBD2 (6 bases). The CDR3 length is 14 residues. V was trimmed by 0 bases and J by 2 bases, leaving 7 bases between them. From germline, CDR1 is SGHRS and CDR2 YFSETQ. Here the CDR3 DNA reads TGCGCCAGCAGCTTGGCGGGGGACACAGATACGCAGTATTTT. Translation gives CASSLAGDTDTQYF.

The genes are TRBV27 and TRBJ1-5, with D uncertain. Germline loops: CDR1 MNHEY, CDR2 SMNVEV (reference sequence). Trimming took 4 bases from V and 1 from J, leaving 11 bases between them. The CDR3 length is 15 residues. CDR3 in amino acids: CASSSGRGSNQPQHF. The CDR3, as DNA: TGTGCCAGCAGTTCCGGTCGAGGCAGCAATCAGCCCCAGCATTTT.

V gene TRBV29-1 combines with J gene TRBJ1-2, with 9 bases identical to TRBD1. Germline values: CDR1 SQVTM, CDR2 ANQGSEA. The CDR3 has 14 amino acids. Trimming removed 7 bases from V and 8 bases from J; junction bases left unmatched: 14. CDR3 amino acids: CSAGSPGQGAGYTF. CDR3 bases: TGCAGCGCCGGTAGTCCGGGACAGGGAGCAGGCTACACCTTC.

V usage is TRBV5-6 and J usage is TRBJ2-6, with D unresolved. This CDR3 region has 15 residues. Germline V gene sequence: CDR1 SGHDT, CDR2 YYEEEE. The V and J ends lost 4 bases and 4 bases respectively, with 12 bases between them. The CDR3 sequence is CASSDMGPGANVLTF. CDR3 DNA sequence: TGTGCCAGCAGCGACATGGGTCCCGGGGCCAACGTCCTGACTTTC.

This chain joins TRBV30 and TRBJ1-4, with D possibly matching TRBD1 (5 bases). Per germline, CDR1 GTSNPN and CDR2 SVGIG (reference sequence). Trimming took 0 bases from V and 8 from J, leaving 13 bases between them. There are 14 residues in the CDR3. In DNA form, the CDR3 reads TGTGCCTGGAGTGTACAACCAGGGAGGGAAAAACTGTTTTTT. Translating it yields CAWSVQPGREKLFF.

This sequence joins TRBV9 and TRBJ2-1, with D possibly being TRBD1 (5 bases). CDR3 length: 17 residues. V was trimmed by 2 bases and J by 3 bases, leaving 18 bases between them. Germline-derived CDR1 and CDR2 are SGDLS and YYNGEE. The CDR3 reads CASSVSPSGKYYNEQFF. DNA for the CDR3: TGTGCCAGCAGCGTCTCGCCCTCAGGGAAGTACTACAATGAGCAGTTCTTC.

V usage is TRBV5-1 and J usage is TRBJ2-7, with 10 bases lining up with TRBD1. V lost 3 bases, J lost 5 bases, and 5 bases stayed unmatched. CDR3 length: 14 amino acids. The germline V gene has CDR1 SGHRS and CDR2 YFSETQ. The CDR3 spells CASSSGQGINEQYF. For the CDR3, the DNA is TGCGCCAGCAGCTCGGGACAGGGGATCAACGAGCAGTACTTC.

The V call is TRBV30, the J call TRBJ2-3; D unclear. Trimming stripped 1 base from V and 2 bases from J, with 7 bases between. There are 13 residues in the CDR3. CDR1 and CDR2 (germline): GTSNPN, SVGIG (reference sequence). The CDR3 bases are TGTGCCTGGAGTGATTGGACCACAGATACGCAGTATTTT. Amino acid sequence: CAWSDWTTDTQYF.

The chain joins TRBV5-4 to TRBJ2-5, with 10 bases lining up with TRBD1. CDR1 is SGHNT and CDR2 is YYREEE in the germline V gene (reference sequence). Trimming cost V 4 bases and J 4 bases; bases outside gene matches: 13. The CDR3 contains 17 residues. CDR3 nucleotide sequence: TGTGCCAGCAGCCCTCGACAGGGGGCAGCGGAAGGAGAGACCCAGTACTTC. Translation: CASSPRQGAAEGETQYF.

The chain links TRBV2 to TRBJ1-4; D is possibly TRBD1 (5 bases). V was clipped by 6 bases and J by 4 bases, with 9 bases between them. CDR3 length: 13 residues. Germline CDR1 is SNHLY and CDR2 is FYNNEI. The CDR3 sequence: CASREQVNEKLFF. The CDR3 bases are TGTGCCAGCAGGGAACAGGTTAATGAAAAACTGTTTTTT.

The chain uses TRBV25-1 and TRBJ2-1; 8 bases align to TRBD2. CDR1 is MGHDK and CDR2 is SYGVNS in the germline V gene. The V segment lost 9 bases and the J segment 4 bases; nucleotides outside the gene matches: 8. CDR3 length: 14 amino acids. DNA of the CDR3: TGTGCCAGTAAAACTAGCGGCCCTTACAATGAGCAGTTCTTC. Protein product: CASKTSGPYNEQFF.

This chain links TRBV18 with TRBJ2-7, with D perhaps TRBD1 or TRBD2 (6 bases each). The germline CDR1 and CDR2 sequences are KGHSH and LQKENI. V lost 2 bases, J lost 4 bases, and 18 bases lay in between. The CDR3 runs to 16 residues. CDR3 sequence reads: CASSPALAGGAYEQYF. The CDR3 DNA is TGTGCCAGCTCACCAGCTCTGGCCGGGGGCGCTTACGAGCAGTACTTC.

The genes are TRBV5-1 and TRBJ2-1; 7 nucleotides match TRBD2. The V gene end was trimmed by 4 bases and the J gene end by 7 bases; junction bases not matched to a gene: 11. The CDR3 sequence is 15 residues long. CDR1 and CDR2 (germline): SGHRS, YFSETQ. The CDR3 is CASSPLGRVVNEQFF. For the CDR3, the DNA is TGCGCCAGCAGCCCCCTGGGGAGGGTGGTGAATGAGCAGTTCTTC.

The V and J genes are TRBV14 and TRBJ1-6; D remains unclear. The germline CDR1 and CDR2 sequences are SGHDN and FVKESK. V lost 0 bases, J lost 0 bases, and 9 bases lay in between. This CDR3 comprises 17 residues. For the CDR3, the DNA is TGTGCCAGCAGCCAAGATAAGGCGAGCTCCTATAATTCACCCCTCCACTTT. This translates into CASSQDKASSYNSPLHF.

Only a few counts were recorded for this clone. The rearrangement joins TRBV25-1 to TRBJ1-2, with a possible D match to TRBD1 (5 bases). In germline, CDR1 is MGHDK, CDR2 SYGVNS. This CDR3 spans 12 amino acids. V was shortened by 6 bases and J by 8 bases, with 13 bases between the two germline ends. Written as DNA, the CDR3 is TGTGCCAGCAGGTCTCCAGGGTCAGGCTACACCTTC. Protein product: CASRSPGSGYTF.

The chain uses TRBV29-1 and TRBJ1-1; D unclear. This CDR3 spans 8 amino acids. V lost 7 bases and J 5 bases, leaving 2 bases between the germline ends. The germline CDR1 and CDR2 sequences are SQVTM and ANQGSEA. This CDR3 reads CSATEAFF. The CDR3, as DNA: TGCAGCGCTACTGAAGCTTTCTTT.

The chain employs TRBV2 and TRBJ2-5; 10 bases map to TRBD1. CDR1 and CDR2 (germline): SNHLY, FYNNEI. The J segment lost 0 bases and the V segment lost 4 bases, leaving 8 bases of the junction unmatched. The CDR3 runs 17 residues. In nucleotides, the CDR3 is TGTGCCAGCAGTGTACCTCGGGACAGGGGAAACCAAGAGACCCAGTACTTC. This sequence encodes CASSVPRDRGNQETQYF.

This chain connects TRBV6-5 to TRBJ2-7; D tentatively fits TRBD1 or TRBD2 (6 bases each). V lost 2 bases, J lost 5 bases, and 10 bases lay in between. The V gene's germline CDR1 is MNHEY and CDR2 SVGAGI. CDR3 length equals 13 residues. DNA for the CDR3: TGTGCCAGCAGTTACGGGGGGCCGGACGAGCAGTACTTC. It is translated as CASSYGGPDEQYF.

V usage is TRBV9 and J usage is TRBJ1-5; D is ambiguous. This CDR3 is built from 13 residues. Trimming stripped 4 bases from V and 11 bases from J, with 16 bases between. Germline values: CDR1 SGDLS, CDR2 YYNGEE. CDR3 nucleotides: TGTGCCAGCAGCCGGACGGACTCTGCGGCCCAGCATTTT. The encoded protein is CASSRTDSAAQHF.

This clone has only a few counts. The chain couples TRBV19 to TRBJ2-2; D possibly corresponds to TRBD2 (5 bases). Germline V gene lookup returns CDR1 LNHDA and CDR2 SQIVND (reference sequence). The V gene lost 6 bases and the J gene lost 5 bases, with 10 bases spanning the gap. The CDR3 spans 13 residues. The CDR3, as DNA: TGTGCCAGTAGCACACTAGAAACCGGGGAGCTGTTTTTT. Its translation: CASSTLETGELFF.